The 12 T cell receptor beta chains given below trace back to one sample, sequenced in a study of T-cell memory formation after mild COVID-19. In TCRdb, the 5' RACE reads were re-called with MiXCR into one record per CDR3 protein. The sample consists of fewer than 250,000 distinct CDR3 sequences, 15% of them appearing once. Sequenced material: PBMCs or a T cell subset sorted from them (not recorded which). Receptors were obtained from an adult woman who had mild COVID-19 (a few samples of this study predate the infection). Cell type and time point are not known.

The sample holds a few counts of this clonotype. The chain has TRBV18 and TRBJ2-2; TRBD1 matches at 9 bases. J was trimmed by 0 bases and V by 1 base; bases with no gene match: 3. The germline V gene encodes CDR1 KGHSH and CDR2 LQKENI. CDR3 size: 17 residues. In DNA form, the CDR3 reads TGTGCCAGCTCACCACTTCGGGACAGGGCGAACACCGGGGAGCTGTTTTTT. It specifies CASSPLRDRANTGELFF.

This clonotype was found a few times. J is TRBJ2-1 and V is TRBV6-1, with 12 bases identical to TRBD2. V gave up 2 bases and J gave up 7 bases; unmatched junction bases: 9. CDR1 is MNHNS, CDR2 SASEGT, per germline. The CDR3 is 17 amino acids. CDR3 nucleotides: TGTGCCAGCAGTGAATGGGAGCTAGCGGGAGGGCTTAATGAGCAGTTCTTC. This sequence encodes CASSEWELAGGLNEQFF.

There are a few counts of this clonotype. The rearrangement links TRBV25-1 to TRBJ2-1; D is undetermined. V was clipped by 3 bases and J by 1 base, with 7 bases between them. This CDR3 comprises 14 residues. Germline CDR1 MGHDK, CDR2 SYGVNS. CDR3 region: CASSERQSYNEQFF. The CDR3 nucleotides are TGTGCCAGCAGTGAGAGGCAGTCCTACAATGAGCAGTTCTTC.

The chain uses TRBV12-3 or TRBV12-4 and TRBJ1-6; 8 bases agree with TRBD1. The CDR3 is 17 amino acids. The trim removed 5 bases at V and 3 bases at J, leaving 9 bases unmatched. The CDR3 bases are TGTGCCAGCAGTCAGCGGACAGGGTCACTCTATAATTCACCCCTCCACTTT. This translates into CASSQRTGSLYNSPLHF.

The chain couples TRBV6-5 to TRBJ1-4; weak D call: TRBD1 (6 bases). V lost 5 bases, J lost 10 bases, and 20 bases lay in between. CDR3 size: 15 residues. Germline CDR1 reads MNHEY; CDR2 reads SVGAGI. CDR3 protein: CASSRRRGKGGKLFF. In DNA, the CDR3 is TGTGCCAGCAGTCGTAGACGGGGGAAGGGGGGAAAACTGTTTTTT.

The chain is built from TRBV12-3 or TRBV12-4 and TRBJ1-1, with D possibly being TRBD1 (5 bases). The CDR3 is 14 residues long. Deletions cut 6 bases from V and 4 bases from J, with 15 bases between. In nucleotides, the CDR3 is TGTGCCAGCAGCCCACCAGGGAGGGCCACTGAAGCTTTCTTT. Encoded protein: CASSPPGRATEAFF.

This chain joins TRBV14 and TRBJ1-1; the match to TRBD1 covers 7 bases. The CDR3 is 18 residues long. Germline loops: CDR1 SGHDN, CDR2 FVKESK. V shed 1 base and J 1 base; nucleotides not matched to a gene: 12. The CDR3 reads CASSQVAGGFNRNTEAFF. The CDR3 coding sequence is TGTGCCAGCAGCCAAGTTGCAGGGGGTTTTAATAGGAACACTGAAGCTTTCTTT.

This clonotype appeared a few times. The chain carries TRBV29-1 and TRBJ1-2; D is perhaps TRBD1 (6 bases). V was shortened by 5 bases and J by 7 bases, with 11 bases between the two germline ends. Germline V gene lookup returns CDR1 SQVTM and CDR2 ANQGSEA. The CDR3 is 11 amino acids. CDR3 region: CSVNRAGGYTF. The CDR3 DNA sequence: TGCAGCGTTAACAGGGCCGGTGGCTACACCTTC.

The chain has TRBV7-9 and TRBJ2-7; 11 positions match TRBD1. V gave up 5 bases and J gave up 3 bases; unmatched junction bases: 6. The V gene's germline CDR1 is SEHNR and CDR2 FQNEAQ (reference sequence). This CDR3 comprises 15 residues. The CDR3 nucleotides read TGTGCCAGCAGCGCACCGGGACAGGGGGTCTACGAGCAGTACTTC. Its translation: CASSAPGQGVYEQYF.

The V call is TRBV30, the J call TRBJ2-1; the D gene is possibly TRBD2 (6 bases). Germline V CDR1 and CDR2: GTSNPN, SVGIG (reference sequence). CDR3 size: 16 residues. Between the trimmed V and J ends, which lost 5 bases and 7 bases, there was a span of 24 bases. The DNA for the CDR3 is TGTGCCTGGGGCGCTCCTCGCGGGACGCATAAGAATGAGCAGTTCTTC. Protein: CAWGAPRGTHKNEQFF.

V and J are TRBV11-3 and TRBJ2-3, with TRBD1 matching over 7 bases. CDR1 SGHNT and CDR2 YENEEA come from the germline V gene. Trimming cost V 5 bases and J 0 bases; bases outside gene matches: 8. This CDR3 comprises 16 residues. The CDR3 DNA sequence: TGTGCCAGCAGCATATTGTGGACAGGAAGCACAGATACGCAGTATTTT. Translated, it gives CASSILWTGSTDTQYF.

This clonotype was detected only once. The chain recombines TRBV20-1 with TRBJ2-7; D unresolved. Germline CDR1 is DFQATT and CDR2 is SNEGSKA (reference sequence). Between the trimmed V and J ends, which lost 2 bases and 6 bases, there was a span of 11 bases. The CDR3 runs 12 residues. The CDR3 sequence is CSARRGASEQYF. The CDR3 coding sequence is TGCAGTGCTAGACGAGGCGCCAGCGAGCAGTACTTC.